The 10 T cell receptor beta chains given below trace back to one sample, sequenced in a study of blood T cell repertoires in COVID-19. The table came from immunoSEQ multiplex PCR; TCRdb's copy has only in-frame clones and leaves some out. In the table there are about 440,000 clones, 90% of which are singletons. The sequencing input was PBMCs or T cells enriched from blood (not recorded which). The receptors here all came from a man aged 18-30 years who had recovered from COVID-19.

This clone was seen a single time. The CDR3 protein is CASSLMAGQGALYEQYF. DNA of the CDR3: TGTGCCAGCAGCTTGATGGCCGGACAGGGGGCGCTCTACGAGCAGTACTTC. The chain recombines TRBV5-4 with TRBJ2-7; 11 bases are shared with TRBD1. This CDR3 region has 17 residues. J lost 3 bases, V lost 1 base, and 9 bases had no gene match. Germline CDR1 is SGHNT and CDR2 is YYREEE (reference sequence). Full variable domain (missing parts from reference TRBV5-4 and TRBJ2-7): ETGVTQSPTHLIKTRGQQVTLRCSSQSGHNTVSWYQQALGQGPQFIFQYYREEENGRGNFPPRFSGLQFPNYSSELNVNALELDDSALYLCASSLMAGQGALYEQYFGPGTRLTVT.

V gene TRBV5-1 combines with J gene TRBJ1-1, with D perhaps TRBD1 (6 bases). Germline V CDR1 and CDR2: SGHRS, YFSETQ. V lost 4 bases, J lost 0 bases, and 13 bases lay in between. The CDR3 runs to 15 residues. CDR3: CASSGGALMNTEAFF. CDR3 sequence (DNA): TGCGCCAGCAGCGGGGGGGCGTTGATGAACACTGAAGCTTTCTTT.

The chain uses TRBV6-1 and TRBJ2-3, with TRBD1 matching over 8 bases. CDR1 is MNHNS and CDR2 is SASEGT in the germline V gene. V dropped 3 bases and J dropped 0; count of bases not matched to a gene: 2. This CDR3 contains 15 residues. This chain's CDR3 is CASSDDRGSTDTQYF. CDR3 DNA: TGTGCCAGCAGTGACGACAGGGGTAGCACAGATACGCAGTATTTT.

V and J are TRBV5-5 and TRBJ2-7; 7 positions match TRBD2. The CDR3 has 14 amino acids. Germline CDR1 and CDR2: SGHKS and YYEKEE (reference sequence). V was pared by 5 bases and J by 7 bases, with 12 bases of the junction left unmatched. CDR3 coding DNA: TGTGCCAGCAGTAGGGACTACTACTCAAGGGAGCAGTACTTC. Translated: CASSRDYYSREQYF.

The CDR3 sequence is CASSEQGAEQPQHF. The CDR3 region has the DNA TGTGCCAGCAGTGAACAGGGGGCGGAGCAGCCCCAGCATTTT. The J gene is TRBJ1-5, the V gene TRBV2; 8 bases agree with TRBD1. The CDR3 runs to 14 residues. The junction had 4 bases not matched to a gene; V was cut back by 2 bases and J by 7 bases. CDR1 and CDR2 (germline): SNHLY, FYNNEI.

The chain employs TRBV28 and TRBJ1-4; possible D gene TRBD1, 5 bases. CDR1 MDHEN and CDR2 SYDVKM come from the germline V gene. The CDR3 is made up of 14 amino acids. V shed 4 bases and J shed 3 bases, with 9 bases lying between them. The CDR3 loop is CASSSQTANEKLFF. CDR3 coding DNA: TGTGCCAGCAGTTCCCAGACAGCTAATGAAAAACTGTTTTTT.

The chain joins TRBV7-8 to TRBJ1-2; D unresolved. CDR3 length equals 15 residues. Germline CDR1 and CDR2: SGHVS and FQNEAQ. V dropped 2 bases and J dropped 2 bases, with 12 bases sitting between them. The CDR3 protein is CASSLYGVPNYGYTF. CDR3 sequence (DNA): TGTGCCAGCAGCTTATACGGGGTCCCAAACTATGGCTACACCTTC.

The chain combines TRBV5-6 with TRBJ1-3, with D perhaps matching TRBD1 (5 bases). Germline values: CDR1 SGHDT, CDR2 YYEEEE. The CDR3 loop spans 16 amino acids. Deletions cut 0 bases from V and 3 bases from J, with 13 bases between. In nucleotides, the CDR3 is TGTGCCAGCAGCTTGGTCGGGGGAGCCAGTGGAAACACCATATATTTT. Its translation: CASSLVGGASGNTIYF.

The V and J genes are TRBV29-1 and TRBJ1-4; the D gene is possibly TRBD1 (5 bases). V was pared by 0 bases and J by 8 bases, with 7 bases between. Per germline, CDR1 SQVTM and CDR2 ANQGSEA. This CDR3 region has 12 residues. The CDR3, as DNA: TGCAGCGTTGAAGACCGGGGGGAAAAACTGTTTTTT. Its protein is CSVEDRGEKLFF.

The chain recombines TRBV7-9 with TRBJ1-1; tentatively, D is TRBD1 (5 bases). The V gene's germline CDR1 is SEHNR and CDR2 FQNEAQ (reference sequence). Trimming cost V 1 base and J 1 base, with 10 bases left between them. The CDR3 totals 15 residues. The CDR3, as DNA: TGTGCCAGCAGCTTAGTCCCAGGGAAGAACACTGAAGCTTTCTTT. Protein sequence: CASSLVPGKNTEAFF.